One sample yielded the 23 T cell receptor beta chains listed below, sequenced in a study of T cell changes during pregnancy in multiple sclerosis. Produced via immunoSEQ multiplex PCR; TCRdb's table is partial and in-frame only. The table records about 28,000 clones, under 90% of them present only once. Sample: CD8+ T cells from peripheral blood mononuclear cells, taken after pregnancy. Every receptor here comes from a female donor with multiple sclerosis, enrolled in a pregnancy study.

This sequence joins TRBV18 and TRBJ2-7; TRBD1 might be the D (6 bases). The CDR3 contains 15 residues. CDR1 is KGHSH, CDR2 LQKENI, per germline. V was pared by 3 bases and J by 0 bases, with 12 bases between. The CDR3 DNA reads as TGTGCCAGCTCACCCCCGACAGGTCCCTCCTACGAGCAGTACTTC. This sequence encodes CASSPPTGPSYEQYF.

The chain employs TRBV5-4 and TRBJ2-7, with D possibly TRBD2 on 5 matching bases. V was clipped by 0 bases and J by 3 bases, with 16 bases between them. Germline-derived CDR1 and CDR2 are SGHNT and YYREEE (reference sequence). The CDR3 is 16 amino acids. The CDR3 region has the DNA TGTGCCAGCAGCTTGGGGGCACGGGGAAATTTCTACGAGCAGTACTTC. Its protein product is CASSLGARGNFYEQYF. The variable domain in full, with the rest retrieved from reference TRBV5-4 and TRBJ2-7, is ETGVTQSPTHLIKTRGQQVTLRCSSQSGHNTVSWYQQALGQGPQFIFQYYREEENGRGNFPPRFSGLQFPNYSSELNVNALELDDSALYLCASSLGARGNFYEQYFGPGTRLTVT.

This clone was found once. V is TRBV27 and J is TRBJ1-1, with 10 nucleotides matching TRBD1. The V segment lost 5 bases and the J segment 5 bases; nucleotides outside the gene matches: 5. Looked up from germline, CDR1 is MNHEY and CDR2 is SMNVEV (reference sequence). This CDR3 spans 14 amino acids. The CDR3, as DNA: TGTGCCAGCAGTGACAGGGGGCGTTGGACTGAAGCTTTCTTT. Translated, it gives CASSDRGRWTEAFF.

This clone was observed a handful of times. The chain combines TRBV4-1 with TRBJ1-1; D perhaps matches TRBD1 (6 bases). The CDR3 extends over 14 amino acids. The V gene's germline CDR1 is MGHRA and CDR2 YSYEKL. V gave up 0 bases and J gave up 7 bases, with 12 bases separating them. The CDR3 region is CASSQDGQPLEAFF. The CDR3 nucleotides are TGCGCCAGCAGCCAAGATGGACAGCCGCTTGAAGCTTTCTTT.

The V gene is TRBV27, the J gene TRBJ2-7; 8 bases match TRBD1. CDR1 and CDR2 (germline): MNHEY, SMNVEV (reference sequence). Germline trimming cut 8 bases from V and 7 bases from J; bases unmatched to any gene: 16. This CDR3 region has 15 residues. This CDR3 reads CASGGQGASSEEQYF. The CDR3 DNA reads as TGTGCCAGCGGAGGTCAGGGGGCGAGTTCTGAAGAGCAGTACTTC.

The chain carries TRBV19 and TRBJ1-5; 7 bases are shared with TRBD1. The CDR3 covers 17 residues. V lost 7 bases and J lost 6; bases outside the gene matches: 18. CDR1 LNHDA and CDR2 SQIVND come from the germline V gene (reference sequence). The chain's CDR3 is CASTVGQAPRVGQPQHF. DNA for the CDR3: TGTGCCAGTACCGTTGGACAGGCCCCAAGGGTTGGTCAGCCCCAGCATTTT. The full variable domain, with the rest looked up from reference TRBV19 and TRBJ1-5, is DGGITQSPKYLFRKEGQNVTLSCEQNLNHDAMYWYRQDPGQGLRLIYYSQIVNDFQKGDIAEGYSVSREKKESFPLTVTSAQKNPTAFYLCASTVGQAPRVGQPQHFGDGTRLSIL.

V usage is TRBV18 and J usage is TRBJ2-7; D not resolved. Trimming stripped 3 bases from V and 1 base from J, with 7 bases between. Germline values: CDR1 KGHSH, CDR2 LQKENI. The CDR3 runs 13 residues. CDR3 in DNA: TGTGCCAGCTCACCCGACGGGTCCTACGAGCAGTACTTC. Protein product: CASSPDGSYEQYF.

The chain joins TRBV28 to TRBJ2-1, with D perhaps TRBD1 (5 bases). There are 15 residues in the CDR3. Germline V gene sequence: CDR1 MDHEN, CDR2 SYDVKM. V lost 6 bases to trimming and J lost 0 bases, with 12 bases between them. CDR3 region: CASSGDSNSYNEQFF. DNA for the CDR3: TGTGCCAGCAGCGGCGACAGTAACTCCTACAATGAGCAGTTCTTC.

V usage is TRBV2 and J usage is TRBJ2-7, with 8 bases that match TRBD1. V dropped 6 bases and J dropped 6; count of bases not matched to a gene: 4. Germline values: CDR1 SNHLY, CDR2 FYNNEI. The CDR3 totals 12 residues. The chain's CDR3 is CASRWTGTEQYF. CDR3 coding DNA: TGTGCCAGCAGATGGACAGGGACCGAGCAGTACTTC.

V usage is TRBV11-1 and J usage is TRBJ1-1; D is possibly TRBD1 (5 bases). V was trimmed by 8 bases and J by 2 bases, leaving 15 bases between them. Germline CDR1 SGHAT, CDR2 FQDESV (reference sequence). The CDR3 length is 14 residues. The CDR3 region is CASGPTDLNTEAFF. Here the CDR3 DNA reads TGTGCCAGCGGCCCGACAGACTTAAACACTGAAGCTTTCTTT. The full variable domain, rest sourced from reference TRBV11-1 and TRBJ1-1, is EAEVAQSPRYKITEKSQAVAFWCDPISGHATLYWYRQILGQGPELLVQFQDESVVDDSQLPKDRFSAERLKGVDSTLKIQPAELGDSAMYLCASGPTDLNTEAFFGQGTRLTVV.

This chain uses TRBV7-3 with TRBJ2-1, with 7 positions matching TRBD2. The CDR3 is made up of 13 amino acids. Germline CDR1 is SGHTA and CDR2 is FQGTGA. V lost 6 bases, J lost 9 bases, and 8 bases stayed unmatched. CDR3 nucleotide sequence: TGTGCCAGCAGTTTTCTCTGGGGGGGTGAGCAGTTCTTC. Protein sequence: CASSFLWGGEQFF.

This chain links TRBV5-4 with TRBJ1-3; a possible D gene is TRBD1 (6 bases). V was cut by 2 bases and J by 0 bases, with 9 bases left in between. The CDR3 contains 15 residues. CDR1 is SGHNT, CDR2 YYREEE, per germline (reference sequence). CDR3 amino acids: CASSFTGNSGNTIYF. CDR3 sequence (DNA): TGTGCCAGCAGCTTCACAGGGAACTCTGGAAACACCATATATTTT.

Many counts were recorded for this clone. This chain links TRBV6-1 with TRBJ2-7, with TRBD1 matching over 9 bases. This CDR3 comprises 15 residues. V trimming: 4 bases; J trimming: 0 bases; junction bases outside the gene matches: 4. CDR1 and CDR2 (germline): MNHNS, SASEGT. This CDR3 is CASSVGTGTSYEQYF. The CDR3 nucleotides are TGTGCCAGCAGTGTCGGGACAGGGACCTCCTACGAGCAGTACTTC.

CDR3 bases: TGTGCCAGCAGCTCGGACAGGAACCTCTATGGCTACACCTTC. It codes for CASSSDRNLYGYTF. The rearrangement links TRBV11-2 to TRBJ1-2; 7 nucleotides align to TRBD1. The CDR3 has 14 residues. Germline CDR1 is SGHAT and CDR2 is FQNNGV. Trimming took 4 bases from V and 4 from J; bases not matched to a gene: 6. The complete variable domain, with remaining parts taken from reference TRBV11-2 and TRBJ1-2, reads EAGVAQSPRYKIIEKRQSVAFWCNPISGHATLYWYQQILGQGPKLLIQFQNNGVVDDSQLPKDRFSAERLKGVDSTLKIQPAKLEDSAVYLCASSSDRNLYGYTFGSGTRLTVV.

The chain joins TRBV7-9 to TRBJ1-1, with TRBD1 identical over 7 bases. Germline CDR1 and CDR2: SEHNR and FQNEAQ (reference sequence). The CDR3 covers 14 residues. J gave up 0 bases and V 4 bases, and 2 bases lay outside the gene matches. The CDR3 nucleotides read TGTGCCAGCAGCTCGACAGGGCTGAACACTGAAGCTTTCTTT. Translated, it gives CASSSTGLNTEAFF.

The chain combines TRBV6-4 with TRBJ2-2; 10 bases are a match to TRBD2. The CDR3 totals 14 residues. Germline CDR1 MRHNA, CDR2 SNTAGT. The junction had 1 base not matched to a gene; V was cut back by 3 bases and J by 6 bases. CDR3 region: CASSESGGAGELFF. The CDR3 DNA reads as TGTGCCAGCAGTGAGAGCGGGGGGGCCGGGGAGCTGTTTTTT.

The V and J genes are TRBV6-5 and TRBJ1-6, with unresolved D. The V gene's germline CDR1 is MNHEY and CDR2 SVGAGI. CDR3 size: 16 residues. With 3 bases removed from V and 2 bases from J, the gap between germline ends came to 11 bases. The CDR3 DNA sequence: TGTGCCAGCAGTTATGAATCTGGGCCCTATAATTCACCCCTCCACTTT. Amino acids: CASSYESGPYNSPLHF.

There are a few counts of this clone. The chain is built from TRBV27 and TRBJ1-1; 8 bases are shared with TRBD1. The CDR3 length is 13 residues. Germline CDR1 and CDR2: MNHEY and SMNVEV (reference sequence). The V and J ends lost 2 bases and 6 bases, in that order; junction bases with no gene match: 2. The CDR3 coding sequence is TGTGCCAGCAGTTTAGACAGGGGCCCTGAAGCTTTCTTT. Its translation is CASSLDRGPEAFF.

J is TRBJ2-3 and V is TRBV6-1; D gene uncertain. Germline CDR1 and CDR2: MNHNS and SASEGT. This CDR3 has 13 amino acids. V lost 1 base to trimming and J lost 5 bases, with 7 bases between them. In DNA, the CDR3 is TGTGCCAGCAGTGAAGGAGTGCAAGATACGCAGTATTTT. Protein product: CASSEGVQDTQYF.

The V gene is TRBV5-6, the J gene TRBJ1-3; weak D call: TRBD1 (5 bases). V dropped 0 bases and J dropped 1 base, with 14 bases sitting between them. The V gene's germline CDR1 is SGHDT and CDR2 YYEEEE. The CDR3 spans 17 residues. The DNA of the CDR3 is TGTGCCAGCAGCTTGGACCTCAGGGTTAAATCTGGAAACACCATATATTTT. Its protein product is CASSLDLRVKSGNTIYF.

The gene calls are TRBV5-8 and TRBJ1-6; the match to TRBD1 covers 7 bases. The ends lost 0 bases at V and 11 bases at J; junction bases unmatched: 2. From germline, CDR1 is SGHTS and CDR2 YDEGEE. The CDR3 contains 13 residues. The CDR3 region has the DNA TGTGCCAGCAGCTTGGTCCAGGGGGCACCCCTCCACTTT. This encodes CASSLVQGAPLHF.

The chain employs TRBV4-1 and TRBJ2-7, with 7 bases lining up with TRBD1. The CDR3 length is 16 residues. V lost 3 bases, J lost 2 bases, and 10 bases stayed unmatched. Germline V gives CDR1 MGHRA, CDR2 YSYEKL. The chain's CDR3 is CASSQDSSGTAYEQYF. The CDR3 DNA reads as TGCGCCAGCAGCCAGGATTCGTCCGGGACAGCCTACGAGCAGTACTTC.

The J gene is TRBJ2-5, the V gene TRBV7-8; 10 bases are shared with TRBD2. Germline CDR1 and CDR2: SGHVS and FQNEAQ. The CDR3 contains 13 residues. The junction had 5 bases not matched to a gene; V was cut back by 8 bases and J by 5 bases. Written as DNA, the CDR3 is TGTGCCAGCTTAGCGGGGGGCTGGGAGACCCAGTACTTC. Its protein is CASLAGGWETQYF.